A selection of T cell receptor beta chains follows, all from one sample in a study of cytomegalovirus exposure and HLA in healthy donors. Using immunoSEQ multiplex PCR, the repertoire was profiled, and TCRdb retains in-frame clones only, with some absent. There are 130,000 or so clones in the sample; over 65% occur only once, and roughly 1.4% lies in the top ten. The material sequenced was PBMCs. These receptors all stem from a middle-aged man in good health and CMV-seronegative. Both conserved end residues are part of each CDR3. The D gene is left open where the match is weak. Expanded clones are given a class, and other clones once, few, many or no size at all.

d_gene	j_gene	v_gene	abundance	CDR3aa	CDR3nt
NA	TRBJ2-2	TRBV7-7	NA	CASTLGATGELFF	TGTGCTAGCACCCTGGGGGCAACCGGGGAGCTGTTTTTT
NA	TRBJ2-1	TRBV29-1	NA	CSVERRANRLSSYNEQFF	TGCAGCGTTGAAAGGCGGGCTAACCGCTTATCATCCTACAATGAGCAGTTCTTC
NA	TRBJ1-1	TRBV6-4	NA	CASSVSRNTEAFF	TGTGCCAGCAGTGTTAGCCGGAACACTGAAGCTTTCTTT
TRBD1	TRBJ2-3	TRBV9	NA	CASSVRGRGLADTQYF	TGTGCCAGCAGCGTCAGGGGGCGAGGTCTCGCAGATACGCAGTATTTT
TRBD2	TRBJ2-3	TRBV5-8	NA	CASSYLAGSTDTQYF	TGTGCCAGCAGCTATCTAGCGGGGAGCACAGATACGCAGTATTTT
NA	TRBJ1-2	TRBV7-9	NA	CASSLVLPLDTENYGYTF	TGTGCCAGCAGCTTAGTCCTCCCCCTCGATACAGAGAACTATGGCTACACCTTC
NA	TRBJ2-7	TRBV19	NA	CASSLRQVHTYEQYF	TGTGCCAGTAGTCTTCGGCAGGTCCACACCTACGAGCAGTACTTC
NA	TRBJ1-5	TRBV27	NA	CASTAGGGQPQHF	TGTGCCAGCACTGCGGGGGGAGGGCAGCCCCAGCATTTT
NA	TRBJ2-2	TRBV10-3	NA	CAIKKGTLFGGELFF	TGTGCCATCAAGAAGGGGACATTATTTGGCGGGGAGCTGTTTTTT
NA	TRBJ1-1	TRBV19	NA	CASSAGTMNTEAFF	TGTGCCAGTAGTGCCGGGACAATGAACACTGAAGCTTTCTTT
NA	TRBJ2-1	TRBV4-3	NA	CASSQGVVGHNEQFF	TGCGCCAGCAGCCAAGGGGTCGTGGGGCACAATGAGCAGTTCTTC
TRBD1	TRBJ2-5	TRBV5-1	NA	CASSFPGTGLETQYF	TGCGCCAGCAGCTTCCCCGGGACAGGCCTAGAGACCCAGTACTTC
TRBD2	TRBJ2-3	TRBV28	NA	CASSPALSGTTDTQYF	TGTGCCAGCAGTCCGGCTCTTAGCGGGACCACAGATACGCAGTATTTT
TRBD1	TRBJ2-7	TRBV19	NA	CASSIGRGQYEQYF	TGTGCCAGTAGTATCGGCAGGGGGCAGTACGAGCAGTACTTC
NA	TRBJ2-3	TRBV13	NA	CASSFGTDTQYF	TGTGCCAGCAGCTTCGGCACAGATACGCAGTATTTT
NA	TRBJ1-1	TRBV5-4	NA	CASSRDSTEAFF	TGTGCCAGCAGCAGAGATAGCACTGAAGCTTTCTTT
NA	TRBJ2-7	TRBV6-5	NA	CASSYSNSGREQYF	TGTGCCAGCAGTTACTCGAACAGTGGTAGGGAGCAGTACTTC
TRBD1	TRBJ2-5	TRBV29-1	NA	CSVLDRGAQETQYF	TGCAGCGTTTTGGACAGGGGTGCCCAAGAGACCCAGTACTTC
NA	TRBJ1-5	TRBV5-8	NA	CASSGRQVNQPQHF	TGTGCCAGCAGCGGAAGACAAGTCAATCAGCCCCAGCATTTT
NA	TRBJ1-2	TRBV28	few	CASSWQANYGYTF	TGTGCCAGCAGTTGGCAGGCCAACTATGGCTACACCTTC
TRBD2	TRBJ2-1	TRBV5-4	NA	CASSFLLAGVENEQFF	TGTGCCAGCAGCTTCTTGCTAGCGGGAGTGGAGAATGAGCAGTTCTTC
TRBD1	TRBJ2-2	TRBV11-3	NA	CASSLNPGQGGTGELFF	TGTGCCAGCAGCTTAAACCCGGGACAGGGCGGCACCGGGGAGCTGTTTTTT
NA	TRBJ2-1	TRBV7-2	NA	CASSLEGRAPVPPYNEQFF	TGTGCCAGCAGCTTAGAGGGCAGGGCCCCCGTTCCACCCTACAATGAGCAGTTCTTC
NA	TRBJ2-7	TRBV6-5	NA	CASSYGTGVEQYF	TGTGCCAGCAGTTATGGTACAGGCGTCGAGCAGTACTTC
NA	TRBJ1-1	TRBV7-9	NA	CASSFNLPNTEAFF	TGTGCCAGCAGCTTTAACTTACCGAACACTGAAGCTTTCTTT
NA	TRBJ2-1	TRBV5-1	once	CASSLVPPRGRGGVEQFF	TGCGCCAGCAGCTTGGTTCCCCCCCGCGGGCGCGGAGGAGTTGAGCAGTTCTTC
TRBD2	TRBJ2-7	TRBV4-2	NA	CASSQDRGLLGNEQYF	TGTGCCAGCAGCCAAGATAGGGGACTACTAGGGAACGAGCAGTACTTC
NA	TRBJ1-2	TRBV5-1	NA	CASSLQGDGYTF	TGCGCCAGCAGCTTGCAGGGTGATGGCTACACCTTC
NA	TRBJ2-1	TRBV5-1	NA	CASSPVAGPPYNEQFF	TGCGCCAGCAGCCCCGTGGCGGGACCGCCCTACAATGAGCAGTTCTTC
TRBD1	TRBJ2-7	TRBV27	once	CASSLLTGLGNEQYF	TGTGCCAGCAGTTTACTGACAGGGTTGGGCAACGAGCAGTACTTC
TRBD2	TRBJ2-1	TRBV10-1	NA	CASNPSGLDNEQFF	TGCGCCAGCAATCCTAGCGGGCTTGACAATGAGCAGTTCTTC
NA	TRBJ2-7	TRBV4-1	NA	CASSQEEGSFRGEQYF	TGCGCCAGCAGCCAAGAAGAGGGCTCGTTCCGGGGAGAGCAGTACTTC
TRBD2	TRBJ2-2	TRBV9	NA	CASTPLAGENTGELFF	TGTGCCAGCACCCCTCTAGCGGGGGAGAACACCGGGGAGCTGTTTTTT
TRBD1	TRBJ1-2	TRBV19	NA	CASSPTQGEHGYTF	TGTGCCAGTAGTCCGACACAGGGGGAACATGGCTACACCTTC
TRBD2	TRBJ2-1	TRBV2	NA	CASSVPTSGIYNEQFF	TGTGCCAGCAGTGTACCCACTAGCGGGATTTACAATGAGCAGTTCTTC
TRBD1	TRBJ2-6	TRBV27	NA	CASSPPGGRVLTF	TGTGCCAGCAGTCCCCCAGGGGGCAGGGTCCTGACTTTC
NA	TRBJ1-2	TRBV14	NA	CASSQLGYGYTF	TGTGCCAGCAGCCAACTAGGCTATGGCTACACCTTC
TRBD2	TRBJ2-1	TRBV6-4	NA	CASSDTPSGGADEQFF	TGTGCCAGCAGTGACACCCCTAGCGGGGGGGCCGATGAGCAGTTCTTC
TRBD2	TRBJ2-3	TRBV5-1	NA	CASSSGLAGLSTDTQYF	TGCGCCAGCAGCTCGGGACTAGCGGGACTAAGCACAGATACGCAGTATTTT
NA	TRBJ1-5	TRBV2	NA	CASRENQPQHF	TGTGCCAGCAGAGAGAATCAGCCCCAGCATTTT
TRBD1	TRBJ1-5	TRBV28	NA	CASSLYRGAKDQPQHF	TGTGCCAGCAGTTTATACAGGGGCGCGAAAGATCAGCCCCAGCATTTT
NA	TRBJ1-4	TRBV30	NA	CAWSGLGRASNEKLFF	TGTGCCTGGAGTGGGCTTGGCAGGGCGTCTAATGAAAAACTGTTTTTT
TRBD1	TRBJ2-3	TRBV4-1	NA	CASSPVGQGSDTQYF	TGCGCCAGCAGTCCCGTGGGACAGGGGTCAGATACGCAGTATTTT